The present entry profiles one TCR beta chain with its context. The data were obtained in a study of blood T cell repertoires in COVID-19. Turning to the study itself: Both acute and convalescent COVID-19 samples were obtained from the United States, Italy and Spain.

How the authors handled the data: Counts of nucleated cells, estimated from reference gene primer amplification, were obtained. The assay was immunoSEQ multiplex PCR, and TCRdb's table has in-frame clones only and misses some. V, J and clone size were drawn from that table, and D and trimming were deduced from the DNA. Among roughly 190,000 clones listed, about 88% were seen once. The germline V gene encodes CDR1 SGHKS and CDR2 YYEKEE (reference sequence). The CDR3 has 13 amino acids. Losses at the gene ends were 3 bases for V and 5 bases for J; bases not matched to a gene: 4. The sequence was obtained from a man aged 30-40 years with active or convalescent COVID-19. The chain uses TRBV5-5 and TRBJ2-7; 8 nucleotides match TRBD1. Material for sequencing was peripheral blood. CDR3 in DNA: TGTGCCAGCAGCTCCGACAGGGGTCACGAGCAGTACGTC. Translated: CASSSDRGHEQYV.